The following is a T cell receptor (beta chain) sequence with its context. What it recognizes is unknown. The data belong to a study of cytomegalovirus exposure and HLA in healthy donors. Clones were sequenced by immunoSEQ multiplex PCR, and TCRdb holds only the in-frame ones, with some missing. Found here are some 170,000 clones, roughly 89% of them singletons; the top ten hold approximately 10%. General study results and limits: Under in vitro conditions, a few CMV-associated chains were confirmed as specific for CMV antigens.

This TCR was sampled from a woman under 30 in good health and CMV-seropositive. Sequencing input: PBMCs.

The CDR3 reads CAWYIDRGGVGAPSSTDTQYF. The CDR3 bases are TGTGCCTGGTATATAGACCGGGGGGGCGTGGGAGCCCCCTCTAGCACAGATACGCAGTATTTT. The chain uses TRBV30 and TRBJ2-3; 8 nucleotides line up with TRBD2. CDR3 size: 21 residues. Germline lookup yields CDR1 GTSNPN and CDR2 SVGIG (reference sequence). The J segment lost 0 bases and the V segment lost 5 bases, leaving 25 bases of the junction unmatched.